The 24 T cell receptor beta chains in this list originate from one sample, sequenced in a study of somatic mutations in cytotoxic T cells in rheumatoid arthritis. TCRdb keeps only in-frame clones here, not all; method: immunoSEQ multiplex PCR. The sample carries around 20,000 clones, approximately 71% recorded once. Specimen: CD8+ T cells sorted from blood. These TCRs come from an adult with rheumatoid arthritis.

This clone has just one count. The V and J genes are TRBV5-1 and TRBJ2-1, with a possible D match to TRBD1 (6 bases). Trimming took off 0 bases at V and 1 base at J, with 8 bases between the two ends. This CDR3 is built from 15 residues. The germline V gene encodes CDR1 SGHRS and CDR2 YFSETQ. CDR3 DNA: TGCGCCAGCAGCTTGGAGGGGGTTTCCTACAATGAGCAGTTCTTC. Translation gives CASSLEGVSYNEQFF.

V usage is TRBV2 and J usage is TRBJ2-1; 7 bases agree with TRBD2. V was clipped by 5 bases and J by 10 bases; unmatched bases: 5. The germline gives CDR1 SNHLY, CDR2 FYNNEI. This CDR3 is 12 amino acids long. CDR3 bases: TGTGCCAGCAGTCCCCGACTAGCCGAGCAGTTCTTC. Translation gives CASSPRLAEQFF.

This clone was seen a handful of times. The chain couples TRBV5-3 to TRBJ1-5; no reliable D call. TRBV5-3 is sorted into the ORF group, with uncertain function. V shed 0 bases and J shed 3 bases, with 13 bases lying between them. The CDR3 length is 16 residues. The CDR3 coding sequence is TGTGCCAGAAGCTTGGCCAAGGCGAAGAACAATCAGCCCCAGCATTTT. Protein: CARSLAKAKNNQPQHF.

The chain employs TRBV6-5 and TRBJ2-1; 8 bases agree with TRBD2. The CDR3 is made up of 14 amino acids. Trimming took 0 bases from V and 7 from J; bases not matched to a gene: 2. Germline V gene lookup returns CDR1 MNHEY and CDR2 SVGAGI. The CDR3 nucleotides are TGTGCCAGCAGTTACTCGGGACTAGTGAATGAGCAGTTCTTC. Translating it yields CASSYSGLVNEQFF.

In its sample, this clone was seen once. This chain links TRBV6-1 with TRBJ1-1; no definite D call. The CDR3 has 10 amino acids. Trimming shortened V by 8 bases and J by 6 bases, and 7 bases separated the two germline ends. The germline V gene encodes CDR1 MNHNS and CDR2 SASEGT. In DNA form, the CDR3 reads TGTGCCAGCCGCGGGTCTGAAGCTTTCTTT. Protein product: CASRGSEAFF.

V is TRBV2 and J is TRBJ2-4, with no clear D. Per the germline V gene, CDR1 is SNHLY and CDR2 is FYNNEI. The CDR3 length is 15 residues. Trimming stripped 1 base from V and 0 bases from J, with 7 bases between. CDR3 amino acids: CASSEGSLAKNIQYF. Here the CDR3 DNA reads TGTGCCAGCAGTGAAGGGTCACTAGCCAAAAACATTCAGTACTTC.

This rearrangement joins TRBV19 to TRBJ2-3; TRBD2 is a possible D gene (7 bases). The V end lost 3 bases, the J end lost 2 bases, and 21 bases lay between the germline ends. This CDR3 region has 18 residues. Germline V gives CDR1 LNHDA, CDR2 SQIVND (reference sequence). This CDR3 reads CASSMGIGGGRDTDTQYF. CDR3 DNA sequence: TGTGCCAGTAGTATGGGAATCGGCGGGGGCCGCGACACAGATACGCAGTATTTT.

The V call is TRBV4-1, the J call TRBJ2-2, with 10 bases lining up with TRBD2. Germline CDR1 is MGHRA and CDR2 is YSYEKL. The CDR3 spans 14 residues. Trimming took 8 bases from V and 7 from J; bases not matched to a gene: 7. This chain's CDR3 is CASQRTSGFGELFF. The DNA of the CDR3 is TGCGCCAGCCAGCGGACTAGCGGTTTCGGGGAGCTGTTTTTT.

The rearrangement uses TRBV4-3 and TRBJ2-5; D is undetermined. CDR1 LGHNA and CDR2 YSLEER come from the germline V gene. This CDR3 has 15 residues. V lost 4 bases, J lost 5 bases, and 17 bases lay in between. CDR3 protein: CASSPNRDGPETQYF. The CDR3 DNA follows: TGCGCCAGCAGCCCGAACCGAGACGGCCCGGAGACCCAGTACTTC.

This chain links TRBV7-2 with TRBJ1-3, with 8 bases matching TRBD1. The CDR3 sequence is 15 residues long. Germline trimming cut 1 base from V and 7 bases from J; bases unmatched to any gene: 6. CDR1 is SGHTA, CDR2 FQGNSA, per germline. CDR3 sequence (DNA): TGTGCCAGCAGCTTAGACCATCAGGGGGCGAACACCATATATTTT. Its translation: CASSLDHQGANTIYF.

In nucleotides, the CDR3 is TGTGCCAGCAGCGTAGTAGGAAGTTGGAGCGGGGGAGACAATGAGCAGTTCTTC. This encodes CASSVVGSWSGGDNEQFF. V gene TRBV9 combines with J gene TRBJ2-1, with 8 nucleotides matching TRBD2. The V gene's germline CDR1 is SGDLS and CDR2 YYNGEE. The CDR3 has 18 residues. The V gene end was trimmed by 0 bases and the J gene end by 5 bases; junction bases not matched to a gene: 13. The entire variable domain, with the rest obtained from reference TRBV9 and TRBJ2-1, is as follows: DSGVTQTPKHLITATGQRVTLRCSPRSGDLSVYWYQQSLDQGLQFLIQYYNGEERAKGNILERFSAQQFPDLHSELNLSSLELGDSALYFCASSVVGSWSGGDNEQFFGPGTRLTVL.

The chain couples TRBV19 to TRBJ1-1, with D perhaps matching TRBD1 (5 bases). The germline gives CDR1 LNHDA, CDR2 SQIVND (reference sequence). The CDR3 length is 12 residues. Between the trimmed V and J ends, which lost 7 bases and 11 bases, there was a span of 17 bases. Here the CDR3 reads CASTLMGGPAFF. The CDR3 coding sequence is TGTGCCAGTACCCTGATGGGGGGACCCGCTTTCTTT.

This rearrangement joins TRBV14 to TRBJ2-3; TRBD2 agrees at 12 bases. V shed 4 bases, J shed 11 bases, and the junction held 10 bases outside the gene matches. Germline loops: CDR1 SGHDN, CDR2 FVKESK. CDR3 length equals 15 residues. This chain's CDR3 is CASSPWTSGDLGQYF. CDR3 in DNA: TGTGCCAGCAGCCCATGGACTAGCGGGGACCTGGGGCAGTATTTT.

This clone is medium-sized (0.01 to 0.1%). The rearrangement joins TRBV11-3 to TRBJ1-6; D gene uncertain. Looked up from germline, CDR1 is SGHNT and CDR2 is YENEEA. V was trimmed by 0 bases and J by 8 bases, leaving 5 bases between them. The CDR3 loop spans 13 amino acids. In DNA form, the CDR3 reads TGTGCCAGCAGCTTAGATTTCGATTCACCCCTCCACTTT. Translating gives CASSLDFDSPLHF.

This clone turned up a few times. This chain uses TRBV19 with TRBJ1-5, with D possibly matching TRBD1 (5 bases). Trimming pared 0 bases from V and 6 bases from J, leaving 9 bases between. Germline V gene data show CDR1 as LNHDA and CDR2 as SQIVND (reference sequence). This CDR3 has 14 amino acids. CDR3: CASSIDRVVQPQHF. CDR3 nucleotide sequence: TGTGCCAGTAGTATAGACAGGGTCGTTCAGCCCCAGCATTTT. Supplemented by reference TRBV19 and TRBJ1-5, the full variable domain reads DGGITQSPKYLFRKEGQNVTLSCEQNLNHDAMYWYRQDPGQGLRLIYYSQIVNDFQKGDIAEGYSVSREKKESFPLTVTSAQKNPTAFYLCASSIDRVVQPQHFGDGTRLSIL.

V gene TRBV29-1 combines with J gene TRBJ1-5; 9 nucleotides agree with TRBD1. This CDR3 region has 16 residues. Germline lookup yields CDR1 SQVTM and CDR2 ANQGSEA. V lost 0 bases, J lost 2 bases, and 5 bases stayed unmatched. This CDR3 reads CSVEEGTGGGNQPQHF. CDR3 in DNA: TGCAGCGTTGAAGAAGGAACAGGGGGCGGCAATCAGCCCCAGCATTTT.

The CDR3 DNA reads TGCGCCAGCAGCCAAGGACAGGAGGTCACCGGGGAGCTGTTTTTT. It yields the protein CASSQGQEVTGELFF. The rearrangement uses TRBV4-3 and TRBJ2-2, with D perhaps matching TRBD1 (6 bases). The CDR3 sequence is 15 residues long. Trimming pared 1 base from V and 4 bases from J, leaving 10 bases between. Looked up from germline, CDR1 is LGHNA and CDR2 is YSLEER.

The DNA for the CDR3 is TGTGCCAGCAGCGTAACTCAACTAGCGGACACAGATACGCAGTATTTT. Translation: CASSVTQLADTDTQYF. The chain combines TRBV9 with TRBJ2-3, with 8 nucleotides matching TRBD2. The V and J ends lost 1 base and 2 bases, in that order; junction bases with no gene match: 6. This CDR3 is built from 16 residues. CDR1 is SGDLS, CDR2 YYNGEE, per germline.

The CDR3 loop is CATSRRRGTEAFF. The CDR3 DNA sequence: TGTGCCACCAGCAGACGGAGGGGCACTGAAGCTTTCTTT. The chain employs TRBV15 and TRBJ1-1, with D maybe TRBD1 (5 bases). The CDR3 runs 13 residues. Per the germline V gene, CDR1 is LNHNV and CDR2 is YYDKDF (reference sequence). Trimming stripped 2 bases from V and 4 bases from J, with 8 bases between.

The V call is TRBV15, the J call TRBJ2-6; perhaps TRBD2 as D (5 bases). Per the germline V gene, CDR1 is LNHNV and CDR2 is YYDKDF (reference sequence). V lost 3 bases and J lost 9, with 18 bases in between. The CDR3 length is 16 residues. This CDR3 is CATSSPEGENLNVLTF. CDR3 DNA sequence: TGTGCCACCAGCAGCCCCGAGGGAGAGAATCTCAACGTCCTGACTTTC.

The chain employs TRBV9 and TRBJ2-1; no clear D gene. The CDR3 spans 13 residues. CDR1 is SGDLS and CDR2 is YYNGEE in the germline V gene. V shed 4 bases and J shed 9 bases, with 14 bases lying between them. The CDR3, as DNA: TGTGCCAGCAGCCCCGGAGTGGAGAGTGAGCAGTTCTTC. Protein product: CASSPGVESEQFF. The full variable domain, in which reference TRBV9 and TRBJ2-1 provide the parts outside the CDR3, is DSGVTQTPKHLITATGQRVTLRCSPRSGDLSVYWYQQSLDQGLQFLIQYYNGEERAKGNILERFSAQQFPDLHSELNLSSLELGDSALYFCASSPGVESEQFFGPGTRLTVL.

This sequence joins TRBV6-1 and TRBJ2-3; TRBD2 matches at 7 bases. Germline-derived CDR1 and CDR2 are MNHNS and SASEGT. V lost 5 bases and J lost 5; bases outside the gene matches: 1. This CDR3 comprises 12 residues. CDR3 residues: CASSSGGDTQYF. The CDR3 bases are TGTGCCAGCAGTTCGGGGGGAGATACGCAGTATTTT.

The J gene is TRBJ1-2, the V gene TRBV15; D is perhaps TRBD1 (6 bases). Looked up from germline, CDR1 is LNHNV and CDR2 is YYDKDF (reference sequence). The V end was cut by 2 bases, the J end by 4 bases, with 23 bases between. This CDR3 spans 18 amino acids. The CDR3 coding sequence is TGTGCCACCAGCAGATTCCCCCCCGACAGGACGGGAGGCTATGGCTACACCTTC. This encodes CATSRFPPDRTGGYGYTF.

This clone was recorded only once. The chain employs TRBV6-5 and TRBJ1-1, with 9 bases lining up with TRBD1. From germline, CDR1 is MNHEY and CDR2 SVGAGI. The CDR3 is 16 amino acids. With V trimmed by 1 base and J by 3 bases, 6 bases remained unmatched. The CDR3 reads CASSYLGQGRHTEAFF. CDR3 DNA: TGTGCCAGCAGTTACTTAGGACAGGGGCGGCACACTGAAGCTTTCTTT.